This T cell receptor beta chain was found in a study of shared T cell receptors in the human thymus. TCRdb keeps only in-frame clones here, not all; method: immunoSEQ multiplex PCR. The data contain under 700,000 clones, approximately 80% of them singletons. In addition, the sample was reused for a study of human thymus T cells.

The origin of this receptor is a boy younger than two with a congenital heart defect. Sequenced input: thymocytes.

CDR3 loop: CAIRNTNYGYTF. The CDR3 DNA reads as TGTGCCATCAGGAACACAAATTATGGCTACACCTTC. This chain links TRBV10-3 with TRBJ1-2; D gene uncertain. Germline V CDR1 and CDR2: ENHRY, SYGVKD. V gave up 6 bases and J gave up 5 bases, with 10 bases separating them. CDR3 length equals 12 residues.